A single sample gave rise to the 27 T cell receptor beta chains below, sequenced in a study of Graves' ophthalmopathy and Graves' hyperthyroidism. RNA transcripts provided the template for amplifying TCR beta CDR3 regions. An initial RT-PCR round employing HTBI primers preceded a second-round multiplex PCR. TCRdb re-called the multiplex PCR reads with MiXCR, one entry per CDR3 protein. Counted here are 350,000 to 450,000 distinct CDR3 sequences, about a sixth occurring once; the ten biggest clones make up 1.5% to 2%. The sequencing sample was made of peripheral blood. Source of these receptors: a woman in her late teens or twenties with Graves' ophthalmopathy.

Many counts were recorded for this clonotype. This chain uses TRBV10-1 with TRBJ2-5; perhaps TRBD2 as D (6 bases). Germline CDR1 and CDR2: WNHNN and SYGVQD (reference sequence). Trimming removed 0 bases at V and 5 bases at J, with 10 bases between. The CDR3 covers 14 residues. CDR3 protein: CASSESAGRETQYF. The CDR3 bases are TGCGCCAGCAGTGAGTCCGCAGGGAGGGAGACCCAGTACTTC.

This clonotype was recorded many times. The chain couples TRBV14 to TRBJ1-2; D not certain. The CDR3 has 14 amino acids. Germline values: CDR1 SGHDN, CDR2 FVKESK. Trimming removed 10 bases from V and 0 bases from J, with 15 bases in between. The CDR3 DNA reads TGTGCCAACTCGAGGCAGGAACCTAACTATGGCTACACCTTC. Residues: CANSRQEPNYGYTF.

This clonotype was recorded many times. J is TRBJ2-7 and V is TRBV6-2 or TRBV6-3; tentatively, D is TRBD1 (5 bases). This CDR3 is 17 amino acids long. With 5 bases removed from V and 3 bases from J, the gap between germline ends came to 23 bases. Germline CDR1 and CDR2: MNHEY and SVGEGT. Here the CDR3 DNA reads TGTGCCAGCAGTCACCCTGCGTGGGGCCTTAGCCACTACGAGCAGTACTTC. Protein: CASSHPAWGLSHYEQYF.

This clonotype was counted at least ten times. V gene TRBV6-5 combines with J gene TRBJ2-7; D might be TRBD2 (6 bases). There are 12 residues in the CDR3. From germline, CDR1 is MNHEY and CDR2 SVGAGI. Trimming left V 6 bases short and J 10 bases short, with 16 bases between. CDR3 sequence reads: CASSRPGEGQYF. The CDR3 nucleotides are TGTGCCAGCAGCCGCCCGGGGGAAGGTCAGTACTTC.

This clonotype was picked up many times. The chain carries TRBV12-3 or TRBV12-4 and TRBJ1-2; maybe TRBD1 (6 bases). Trimming left V 2 bases short and J 6 bases short, with 16 bases between. The CDR3 contains 15 residues. The CDR3 DNA reads as TGTGCCAGCAGTTTACCCGCCCCGGGGGCCCATGGCTACACCTTC. Protein product: CASSLPAPGAHGYTF.

With respect to this clonotype: One base away lies a much larger clone, so this may be a sequencing read error. The chain has TRBV6-2 or TRBV6-3 and TRBJ1-5; weak D call: TRBD1 (6 bases). The germline CDR1 and CDR2 sequences are MNHEY and SVGEGT. Deletions cut 5 bases from V and 2 bases from J, with 16 bases between. CDR3 length: 16 amino acids. The CDR3 loop is CASSLDRFLGNQPQHF. The CDR3 bases are TGTGCCAGCAGTCTCGACAGGTTCCTGGGCAATCAGCCCCAGCATTTT.

Comment on this clonotype: A much bigger clone sits one base away, suggesting this may be a read error. V is TRBV12-3 or TRBV12-4 and J is TRBJ1-5, with D possibly matching TRBD1 (6 bases). CDR3 size: 15 residues. This chain's CDR3 is CTSSAPGDLDQPQHF. CDR3 nucleotides: TGTACCAGCAGTGCCCCAGGGGATCTAGATCAGCCCCAGCATTTT.

This clonotype was observed at least ten times. This chain connects TRBV27 to TRBJ1-6; D call uncertain. Trimming shortened V by 2 bases and J by 9 bases, and 17 bases separated the two germline ends. The germline V gene encodes CDR1 MNHEY and CDR2 SMNVEV (reference sequence). The CDR3 loop spans 16 amino acids. The CDR3 here is CASSLGQPIRGSPLHF. DNA for the CDR3: TGTGCCAGCAGTTTAGGGCAGCCCATTCGGGGTTCACCCCTCCACTTT.

At least ten counts were recorded for this clonotype. J is TRBJ1-1 and V is TRBV6-1, with D perhaps TRBD1 (5 bases). The CDR3 has 14 residues. V shed 10 bases and J shed 3 bases, with 18 bases lying between them. Germline V CDR1 and CDR2: MNHNS, SASEGT. CDR3 loop: CATLRDHGYTEAFF. The CDR3 DNA reads TGTGCCACCCTCCGGGACCACGGTTACACTGAAGCTTTCTTT.

This clonotype occurred once. The CDR3 bases are TGTGCCACCAGTGGCGGACAGTTAGGGCGTCAAGAGACCCAGTACTTC. Translating it yields CATSGGQLGRQETQYF. The genes are TRBV24-1 and TRBJ2-5; a weak D match, TRBD1 (6 bases). There are 16 residues in the CDR3. In germline, CDR1 is KGHDR, CDR2 SFDVKD. Trimming stripped 5 bases from V and 2 bases from J, with 17 bases between.

This clonotype was recorded at least ten times. The rearrangement uses TRBV27 and TRBJ2-2; the match to TRBD1 covers 9 bases. Germline CDR1 MNHEY, CDR2 SMNVEV (reference sequence). This CDR3 comprises 14 residues. The J segment lost 5 bases and the V segment lost 6 bases, leaving 4 bases of the junction unmatched. The CDR3 DNA is TGTGCCAGCAGGGGACAGGGTGGGACCGGGGAGCTGTTTTTT. Its translation: CASRGQGGTGELFF.

This clonotype has at least ten counts. The genes are TRBV12-3 or TRBV12-4 and TRBJ1-5; D gene unclear. The germline V and J ends were trimmed by 6 bases and 2 bases, with 11 bases remaining between them. This CDR3 spans 14 amino acids. CDR3 protein: CASRTGSGNQPQHF. The DNA of the CDR3 is TGTGCCAGCAGAACCGGCAGTGGCAATCAGCCCCAGCATTTT.

This clonotype was seen ten or more times. This chain links TRBV30 with TRBJ2-4, with D possibly matching TRBD1 (6 bases). The CDR3 covers 16 residues. Germline V gives CDR1 GTSNPN, CDR2 SVGIG (reference sequence). V gave up 3 bases and J gave up 5 bases, with 20 bases separating them. CDR3 sequence (DNA): TGTGCCTGGAGCCAAGGACAGTGGAAATACGAAAACATTCAGTACTTC. It yields the protein CAWSQGQWKYENIQYF.

This clonotype has a count of ten or more. The genes are TRBV7-6 and TRBJ2-7; 11 bases align to TRBD1. The CDR3 extends over 19 amino acids. Trimming removed 1 base from V and 6 bases from J; junction bases left unmatched: 17. Germline CDR1 reads SGHVS; CDR2 reads FNYEAQ. CDR3 sequence (DNA): TGTGCCAGCAGCTTAGAAGCTCCGTGGACAGGGGGCATCTTCGGCGAGCAGTACTTC. Translation gives CASSLEAPWTGGIFGEQYF.

Many counts were recorded for this clonotype. The chain joins TRBV12-3 or TRBV12-4 to TRBJ2-7, with a tentative D call TRBD2 (7 bases). The CDR3 loop spans 14 amino acids. V was trimmed by 10 bases and J by 2 bases, leaving 18 bases between them. CDR3 DNA sequence: TGTGCCACTTCTCGGGGGGCGGGGGCCTACGAGCAGTACTTC. Translating it yields CATSRGAGAYEQYF.

The chain employs TRBV4-3 and TRBJ2-7; 13 nucleotides match TRBD2. This CDR3 has 14 amino acids. Germline values: CDR1 LGHNA, CDR2 YSLEER. Losses at the gene ends were 4 bases for V and 6 bases for J; bases not matched to a gene: 3. The CDR3 nucleotides read TGCGCCAGCAGCCCGACTAGCGGGGGGTTCGAGCAGTACTTC. This encodes CASSPTSGGFEQYF.

This clonotype was observed at least ten times. The chain carries TRBV28 and TRBJ1-2; 8 nucleotides line up with TRBD1. Trimming took 5 bases from V and 7 from J; bases not matched to a gene: 6. The CDR3 length is 13 residues. Germline V gives CDR1 MDHEN, CDR2 SYDVKM. CDR3 region: CASSKTGGIGYTF. The CDR3 DNA reads as TGTGCCAGCAGTAAAACAGGGGGTATTGGCTACACCTTC.

This clonotype was seen many times. The chain carries TRBV6-1 and TRBJ2-7; TRBD2 is a possible D gene (6 bases). The CDR3 is 15 amino acids. The V gene lost 8 bases and the J gene lost 3 bases, with 20 bases spanning the gap. Germline assignment: CDR1 MNHNS and CDR2 SASEGT. The CDR3, as DNA: TGTGCCAGCTCCCCGCTGGGACGGGGGATCTACGAGCAGTACTTC. This encodes CASSPLGRGIYEQYF.

This clonotype was detected ten times or more. The chain employs TRBV12-3 or TRBV12-4 and TRBJ2-7; 7 nucleotides align to TRBD1. The CDR3 is 14 amino acids. The ends lost 5 bases at V and 9 bases at J; junction bases unmatched: 13. CDR3 DNA sequence: TGTGCCAGCAGTAGCCGGGACAGACTACGAAGGCAGTACTTC. As protein: CASSSRDRLRRQYF.

This clonotype was seen many times. The rearrangement joins TRBV7-3 to TRBJ2-2, with no clear D. This CDR3 contains 13 residues. Germline CDR1 and CDR2: SGHTA and FQGTGA. V was clipped by 4 bases and J by 4 bases, with 7 bases between them. The CDR3 region has the DNA TGTGCCAGCAGCTCGGACCCCACCGGGGAGCTGTTTTTT. As protein: CASSSDPTGELFF.

This clonotype was picked up many times. V gene TRBV10-1 combines with J gene TRBJ2-3, with a possible D match to TRBD2 (6 bases). The germline CDR1 and CDR2 sequences are WNHNN and SYGVQD (reference sequence). This CDR3 comprises 15 residues. V dropped 3 bases and J dropped 5 bases, with 15 bases sitting between them. The CDR3 DNA follows: TGCGCCAGCAGTGACAGTCCCGGGCGGGGAGATACGCAGTATTTT. Its protein is CASSDSPGRGDTQYF.

Concerning this clonotype: A much larger clone differs from this one at a single base, so this may be a read error. The gene calls are TRBV4-2 and TRBJ2-7; 7 bases align to TRBD2. V was pared by 4 bases and J by 6 bases, with 9 bases of the junction left unmatched. Germline lookup yields CDR1 LGHNA and CDR2 YNFKEQ. The CDR3 is 14 residues long. CDR3 nucleotide sequence: TGTGCCAGCAGCCGAGCGGGATGGCCCCTCGAGCAGTACTTC. This encodes CASSRAGWPLEQYF.

This clonotype occurred many times. V usage is TRBV28 and J usage is TRBJ2-7; no definite D call. The CDR3 is made up of 13 amino acids. Germline V gene sequence: CDR1 MDHEN, CDR2 SYDVKM. V lost 3 bases to trimming and J lost 6 bases, with 12 bases between them. The CDR3 is CASSLPQLSEQYF. In DNA form, the CDR3 reads TGTGCCAGCAGTTTGCCCCAGCTGAGCGAGCAGTACTTC. Filled out from reference TRBV28 and TRBJ2-7, the complete variable domain reads DVKVTQSSRYLVKRTGEKVFLECVQDMDHENMFWYRQDPGLGLRLIYFSYDVKMKEKGDIPEGYSVSREKKERFSLILESASTNQTSMYLCASSLPQLSEQYFGPGTRLTVT.

This clonotype was observed many times. This chain uses TRBV19 with TRBJ2-7; tentative D call: TRBD2 (5 bases). In germline, CDR1 is LNHDA, CDR2 SQIVND (reference sequence). The CDR3 contains 15 residues. V was shortened by 4 bases and J by 5 bases, with 18 bases between the two germline ends. In nucleotides, the CDR3 is TGTGCCAGTAGTACCCCTTCCGTGTTGAGGGACGAGCAGTACTTC. Translated, it gives CASSTPSVLRDEQYF. The full variable domain, completed using reference TRBV19 and TRBJ2-7, is DGGITQSPKYLFRKEGQNVTLSCEQNLNHDAMYWYRQDPGQGLRLIYYSQIVNDFQKGDIAEGYSVSREKKESFPLTVTSAQKNPTAFYLCASSTPSVLRDEQYFGPGTRLTVT.

The chain uses TRBV5-1 and TRBJ2-7, with D unresolved. The CDR3 is 12 residues long. Per germline, CDR1 SGHRS and CDR2 YFSETQ. The V and J ends lost 3 bases and 2 bases respectively, with 6 bases between them. The CDR3 spells CASSYQPYEQYF. CDR3 DNA: TGCGCCAGCAGCTATCAACCCTACGAGCAGTACTTC.

This clonotype came up a few times. The chain couples TRBV20-1 to TRBJ2-7, with 8 bases lining up with TRBD2. The germline CDR1 and CDR2 sequences are DFQATT and SNEGSKA (reference sequence). The V segment lost 6 bases and the J segment 5 bases; nucleotides outside the gene matches: 9. The CDR3 extends over 13 amino acids. The CDR3 reads CSAFSGRSNEQYF. The CDR3 DNA follows: TGCAGTGCGTTCAGCGGGAGAAGCAACGAGCAGTACTTC.

The sample holds many counts of this clonotype. The chain carries TRBV6-5 and TRBJ2-5; D gene unclear. CDR1 and CDR2 (germline): MNHEY, SVGAGI. The V gene lost 11 bases and the J gene lost 7 bases, with 17 bases spanning the gap. The CDR3 is 12 residues long. The CDR3 reads CASASSTGTQYF. The CDR3 nucleotides read TGTGCCTCAGCTTCCTCAACTGGGACCCAGTACTTC.